This T cell receptor beta chain was retrieved from a study of technical replicates of blood from a handful of donors. The V end lost 4 bases, the J end lost 0 bases, and 11 bases lay between the germline ends. CDR3 length: 15 residues. Germline CDR1 reads SGHRS; CDR2 reads YFSETQ. This clone came up once. Measured with immunoSEQ multiplex PCR; TCRdb has only the in-frame clones, and not every one. The table shows about 81,000 clones, with 96% occurring only once. Sequencing was carried out using T cells isolated from PBMCs. This TCR came from a human donor in good health. The chain has TRBV5-1 and TRBJ2-1; D is undetermined. CDR3 DNA sequence: TGCGCCAGCAGCCGAAGCATGAGCTCCTACAATGAGCAGTTCTTC. This gives the protein CASSRSMSSYNEQFF.